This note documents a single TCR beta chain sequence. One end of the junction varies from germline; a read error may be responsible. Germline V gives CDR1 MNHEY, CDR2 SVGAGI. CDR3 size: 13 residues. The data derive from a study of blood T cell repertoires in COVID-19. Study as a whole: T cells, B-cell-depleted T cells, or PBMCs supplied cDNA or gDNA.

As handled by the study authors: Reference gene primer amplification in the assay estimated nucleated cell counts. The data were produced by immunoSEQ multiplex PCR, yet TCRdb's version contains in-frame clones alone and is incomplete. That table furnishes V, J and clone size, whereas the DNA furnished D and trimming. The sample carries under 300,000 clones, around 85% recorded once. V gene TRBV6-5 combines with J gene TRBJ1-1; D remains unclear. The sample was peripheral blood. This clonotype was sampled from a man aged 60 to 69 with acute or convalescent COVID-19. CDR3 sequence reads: CASSDSRNTEAFF. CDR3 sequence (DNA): TGTGCCAGCAGTGACTCCAGGAACACTGAAGCTTTCTTT.